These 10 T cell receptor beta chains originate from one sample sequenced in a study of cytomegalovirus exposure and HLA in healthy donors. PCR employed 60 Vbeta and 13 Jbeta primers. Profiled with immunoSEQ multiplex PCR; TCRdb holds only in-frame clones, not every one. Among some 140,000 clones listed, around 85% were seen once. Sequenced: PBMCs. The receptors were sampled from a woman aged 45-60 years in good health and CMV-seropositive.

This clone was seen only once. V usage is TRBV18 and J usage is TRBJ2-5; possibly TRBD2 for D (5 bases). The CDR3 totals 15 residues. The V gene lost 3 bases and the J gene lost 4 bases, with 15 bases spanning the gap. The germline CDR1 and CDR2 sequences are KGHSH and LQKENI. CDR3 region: CASSPSLAAIETQYF. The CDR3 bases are TGTGCCAGCTCACCCTCTCTAGCTGCCATAGAGACCCAGTACTTC.

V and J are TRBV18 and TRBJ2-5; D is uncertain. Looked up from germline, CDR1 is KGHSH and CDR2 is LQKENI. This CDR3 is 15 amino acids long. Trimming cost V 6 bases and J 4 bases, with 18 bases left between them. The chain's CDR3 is CASSQSKGERETQYF. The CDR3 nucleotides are TGTGCCAGCTCCCAAAGTAAAGGCGAGCGAGAGACCCAGTACTTC.

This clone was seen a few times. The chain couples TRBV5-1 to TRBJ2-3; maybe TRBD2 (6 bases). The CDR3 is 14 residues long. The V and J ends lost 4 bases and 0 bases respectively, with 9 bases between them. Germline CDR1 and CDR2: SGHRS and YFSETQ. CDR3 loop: CASSGTGSTDTQYF. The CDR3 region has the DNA TGCGCCAGCAGCGGGACTGGTAGCACAGATACGCAGTATTTT.

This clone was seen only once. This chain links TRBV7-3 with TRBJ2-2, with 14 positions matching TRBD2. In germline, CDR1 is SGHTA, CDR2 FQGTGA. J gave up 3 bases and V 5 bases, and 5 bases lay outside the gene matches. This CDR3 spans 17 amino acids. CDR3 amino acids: CASSQRLAGGYTGELFF. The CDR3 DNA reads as TGTGCCAGCAGCCAGAGACTAGCGGGGGGGTACACCGGGGAGCTGTTTTTT.

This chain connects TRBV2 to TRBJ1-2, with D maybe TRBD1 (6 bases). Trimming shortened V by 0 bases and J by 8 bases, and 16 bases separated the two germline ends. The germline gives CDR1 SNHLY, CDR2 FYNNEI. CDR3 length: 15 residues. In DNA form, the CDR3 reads TGTGCCAGCAGTGAAGCGCTATACAGGGCGGACGGCTACACCTTC. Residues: CASSEALYRADGYTF.

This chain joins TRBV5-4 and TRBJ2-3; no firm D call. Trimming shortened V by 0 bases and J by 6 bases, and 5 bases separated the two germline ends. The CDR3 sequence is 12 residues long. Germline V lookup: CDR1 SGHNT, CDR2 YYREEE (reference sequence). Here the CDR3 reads CASSLGYDTQYF. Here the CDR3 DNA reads TGTGCCAGCAGCTTGGGCTACGATACGCAGTATTTT.

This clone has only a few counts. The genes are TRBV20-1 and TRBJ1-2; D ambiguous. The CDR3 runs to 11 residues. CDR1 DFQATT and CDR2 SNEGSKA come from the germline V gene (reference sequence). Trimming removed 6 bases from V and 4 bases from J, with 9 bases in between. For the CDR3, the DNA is TGCAGTGCACCGCGGGGCTATGGCTACACCTTC. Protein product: CSAPRGYGYTF.

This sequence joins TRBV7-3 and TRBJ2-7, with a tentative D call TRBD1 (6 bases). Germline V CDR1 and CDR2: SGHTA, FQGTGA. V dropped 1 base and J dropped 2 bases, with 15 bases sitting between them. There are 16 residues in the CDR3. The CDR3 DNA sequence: TGTGCCAGCAGCTTAATGGAAACAGGGACAACCTACGAGCAGTACTTC. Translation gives CASSLMETGTTYEQYF.

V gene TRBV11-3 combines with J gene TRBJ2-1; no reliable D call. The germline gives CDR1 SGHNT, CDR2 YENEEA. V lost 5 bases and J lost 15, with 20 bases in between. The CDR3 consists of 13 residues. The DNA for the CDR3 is TGTGCCAGCAGCCCCTCGACTGAGCCCGAAAGGTTCTTC. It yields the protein CASSPSTEPERFF.

In nucleotides, the CDR3 is TGCAGCTACACCTACAATGAGCAGTTCTTC. It specifies CSYTYNEQFF. V is TRBV29-1 and J is TRBJ2-1; D not resolved. Germline loops: CDR1 SQVTM, CDR2 ANQGSEA. V was clipped by 8 bases and J by 2 bases, with 4 bases between them. This CDR3 has 10 amino acids.